Listed below are T cell receptor beta chains from one sample, sequenced in a study of T cell responses to AZD1222 COVID-19 vaccine. Sequencing used immunoSEQ multiplex PCR; TCRdb keeps in-frame clones, though not all of them. The data contain roughly 180,000 clones, 75% to 95% of them singletons. This specimen was peripheral blood, taken on day 0 of AZD1222 vaccination. The receptors were gathered from an adult in good health. CDR3s include the opening cysteine and the closing phenylalanine or tryptophan. Fields, in order: V gene, D gene, J gene, clone size, CDR3 DNA, CDR3 protein. The D gene is left open where the match is weak. Not all rows give a size; the values are once, few, many and, for expanded clones, a class.

V gene: TRBV5-1
D gene: -
J gene: TRBJ1-2
clone size: -
CDR3 DNA: TGCGCCAGCAACCCTGCCCAGGGAGGTGGCTACACCTTC
CDR3 protein: CASNPAQGGGYTF

V gene: TRBV30
D gene: -
J gene: TRBJ2-4
clone size: -
CDR3 DNA: TGTGCCTGGAGTGTACCGTGGACGGTCCGGCTCAAAAACATTCAGTACTTC
CDR3 protein: CAWSVPWTVRLKNIQYF

V gene: TRBV6-5
D gene: TRBD2
J gene: TRBJ2-1
clone size: -
CDR3 DNA: TGTGCCAGCAGTTACTCGAGCGGGGGATCGAGGAATGAGCAGTTCTTC
CDR3 protein: CASSYSSGGSRNEQFF

V gene: TRBV6-6
D gene: TRBD1
J gene: TRBJ1-2
clone size: few
CDR3 DNA: TGTGCCAGCAGCACCGGGACAGGGTGGGTAGGGGGCTACACCTTC
CDR3 protein: CASSTGTGWVGGYTF

V gene: TRBV5-1
D gene: TRBD1
J gene: TRBJ1-4
clone size: -
CDR3 DNA: TGCGCCAGCAGCTTGGAGGGGGCAAGTAATGAAAAACTGTTTTTT
CDR3 protein: CASSLEGASNEKLFF

V gene: TRBV5-1
D gene: -
J gene: TRBJ1-1
clone size: -
CDR3 DNA: TGCGCCAGCTGGGGGGCTGGGAACACTGAAGCTTTCTTT
CDR3 protein: CASWGAGNTEAFF

V gene: TRBV7-2
D gene: -
J gene: TRBJ1-1
clone size: -
CDR3 DNA: TGTGCCAGCACCTCCGAACGATGGGGCAACACTGAAGCTTTCTTT
CDR3 protein: CASTSERWGNTEAFF

V gene: TRBV11-1
D gene: TRBD2
J gene: TRBJ2-1
clone size: -
CDR3 DNA: TGTGCCAGCAGCCCAGTGGGACTAGCGGATAATGAGCAGTTCTTC
CDR3 protein: CASSPVGLADNEQFF

V gene: TRBV7-9
D gene: -
J gene: TRBJ1-2
clone size: -
CDR3 DNA: TGTGCCAGCAGCGGGGGGCCCGGGGGCTATGGCTACACCTTC
CDR3 protein: CASSGGPGGYGYTF

V gene: TRBV6-5
D gene: -
J gene: TRBJ1-1
clone size: -
CDR3 DNA: TGTGCCAGCAGCCCAAGGGGGGGGCACACTGAAGCTTTCTTT
CDR3 protein: CASSPRGGHTEAFF

V gene: TRBV7-2
D gene: -
J gene: TRBJ1-1
clone size: -
CDR3 DNA: TGTGCCAGCAGCTTAGGCCGACAGAACACTGAAGCTTTCTTT
CDR3 protein: CASSLGRQNTEAFF

V gene: TRBV30
D gene: -
J gene: TRBJ1-2
clone size: once
CDR3 DNA: TGTGCCTGGTCTCGCGGGGGGCCCAGGGAAGGCTACACCTTC
CDR3 protein: CAWSRGGPREGYTF

V gene: TRBV5-3
D gene: -
J gene: TRBJ1-1
clone size: -
CDR3 DNA: TGTGCCAGAAGCAACGGAACTTCTCGGAACACTGAAGCTTTCTTT
CDR3 protein: CARSNGTSRNTEAFF

V gene: TRBV9
D gene: TRBD1
J gene: TRBJ2-4
clone size: -
CDR3 DNA: TGTGCCAGCAGCGGACAGGGGGCGATGAACATTCAGTACTTC
CDR3 protein: CASSGQGAMNIQYF

V gene: TRBV25-1
D gene: -
J gene: TRBJ1-6
clone size: -
CDR3 DNA: TGTGCCAGCAGTGAAGGTGGCTATAATTCACCCCTCCACTTT
CDR3 protein: CASSEGGYNSPLHF

V gene: TRBV2
D gene: TRBD2
J gene: TRBJ2-5
clone size: -
CDR3 DNA: TGTGCCAGCAGTGAGTTAGCGGGGCCCCAAGAGACCCAGTACTTC
CDR3 protein: CASSELAGPQETQYF

V gene: TRBV5-1
D gene: -
J gene: TRBJ1-1
clone size: -
CDR3 DNA: TGCGCCAGCAGCTTGGGACAGACCTACACTGAAGCTTTCTTT
CDR3 protein: CASSLGQTYTEAFF

V gene: TRBV6-5
D gene: TRBD1
J gene: TRBJ1-3
clone size: -
CDR3 DNA: TGTGCCAGCAGTTTCCTGACAGGGGCTGGAAACACCATATATTTT
CDR3 protein: CASSFLTGAGNTIYF

V gene: TRBV25-1
D gene: -
J gene: TRBJ2-2
clone size: few
CDR3 DNA: TGTGCCAGCAGTGCCTGGACAGTGAACACCGGGGAGCTGTTTTTT
CDR3 protein: CASSAWTVNTGELFF

V gene: TRBV5-1
D gene: -
J gene: TRBJ1-6
clone size: -
CDR3 DNA: TGCGCCAGCAGGTCCCACGGTCCAGGGGATAATTCACCCCTCCACTTT
CDR3 protein: CASRSHGPGDNSPLHF

V gene: TRBV14
D gene: TRBD1
J gene: TRBJ1-5
clone size: once
CDR3 DNA: TGTGCCAGCAGCCATCCCTGGGGGGACAGGGGGGCCCTTTATAGCAATCAGCCCCAGCATTTT
CDR3 protein: CASSHPWGDRGALYSNQPQHF

V gene: TRBV5-1
D gene: TRBD1
J gene: TRBJ1-2
clone size: -
CDR3 DNA: TGCGCCAGCAGCTTGGGCCGTGGACAGGGACCCAACTATGGCTACACCTTC
CDR3 protein: CASSLGRGQGPNYGYTF

V gene: TRBV11-2
D gene: -
J gene: TRBJ2-6
clone size: -
CDR3 DNA: TGTGCCAGCAGCTTGGGGGTGACTGGGGCCAACGTCCTGACTTTC
CDR3 protein: CASSLGVTGANVLTF

V gene: TRBV2
D gene: -
J gene: TRBJ2-5
clone size: -
CDR3 DNA: TGTGCCAGCACAAAGACAGGTTCGGTTCTCAAAGAGACCCAGTACTTC
CDR3 protein: CASTKTGSVLKETQYF

V gene: TRBV7-9
D gene: -
J gene: TRBJ1-1
clone size: -
CDR3 DNA: TGTGCCAGCAGCCTAAAGGGGTGGAACACTGAAGCTTTCTTT
CDR3 protein: CASSLKGWNTEAFF

V gene: TRBV11-2
D gene: -
J gene: TRBJ2-1
clone size: once
CDR3 DNA: TGTGCCAGCAGCTTAGGGGCTAGCTCCGACAATGAGCAGTTCTTC
CDR3 protein: CASSLGASSDNEQFF

V gene: TRBV3-1/TRBV3-2
D gene: -
J gene: TRBJ1-1
clone size: -
CDR3 DNA: TGTGCCAGCAGCCAAGGATCGCTTAGGGAAGCTTTCTTT
CDR3 protein: CASSQGSLREAFF

V gene: TRBV25-1
D gene: -
J gene: TRBJ2-5
clone size: -
CDR3 DNA: TGTGCCAGCAGTGGGCCCAGGGCGCGAGAGACCCAGTACTTC
CDR3 protein: CASSGPRARETQYF

V gene: TRBV6-1
D gene: -
J gene: TRBJ1-6
clone size: -
CDR3 DNA: TGTGCCAGCAGTGCAAGAGAAGGGGGGGCCGTGGGTAATTCACCCCTCCACTTT
CDR3 protein: CASSAREGGAVGNSPLHF

V gene: TRBV6-6
D gene: -
J gene: TRBJ1-2
clone size: once
CDR3 DNA: TGTGCCAGCAGTTACTCACCGGGGGGTTACTATGGCTACACCTTC
CDR3 protein: CASSYSPGGYYGYTF

V gene: TRBV12-5
D gene: -
J gene: TRBJ1-1
clone size: -
CDR3 DNA: TGTGCTAGTGGTTTGTCGTCAGGCGAGAACACTGAAGCTTTCTTT
CDR3 protein: CASGLSSGENTEAFF

V gene: TRBV19
D gene: TRBD1
J gene: TRBJ1-4
clone size: -
CDR3 DNA: TGTGCCAGTACTAAAGAACCGACAGGGAGTAAACATGAAAAACTGTTTTTT
CDR3 protein: CASTKEPTGSKHEKLFF

V gene: TRBV7-2
D gene: -
J gene: TRBJ1-4
clone size: -
CDR3 DNA: TGTGCCAGCAGCTCCTCGACGGGCCATGAAAAACTGTTTTTT
CDR3 protein: CASSSSTGHEKLFF

V gene: TRBV7-8
D gene: -
J gene: TRBJ1-6
clone size: few
CDR3 DNA: TGTGCCAGCAGCCTCGGGAGGGCGGGAAATAATTCACCCCTCCACTTT
CDR3 protein: CASSLGRAGNNSPLHF

V gene: TRBV9
D gene: -
J gene: TRBJ1-1
clone size: once
CDR3 DNA: TGTGCCAGCAGCGTAGCCGCAGCGAACACTGAAGCTTTCTTT
CDR3 protein: CASSVAAANTEAFF

V gene: TRBV6-5
D gene: -
J gene: TRBJ1-1
clone size: -
CDR3 DNA: TGTGCCAGCAGGGTAGAAATTCAGGGGATGGGAGCTTTCTTT
CDR3 protein: CASRVEIQGMGAFF

V gene: TRBV3-1/TRBV3-2
D gene: -
J gene: TRBJ1-2
clone size: -
CDR3 DNA: TGTGCCAGCAGCCAAGCCTATGGCTACACCTTC
CDR3 protein: CASSQAYGYTF

V gene: TRBV6-2/TRBV6-3
D gene: TRBD2
J gene: TRBJ2-3
clone size: -
CDR3 DNA: TGTGCCAGCAGTTACCATCGACTAGCGACAGATACGCAGTATTTT
CDR3 protein: CASSYHRLATDTQYF

V gene: TRBV19
D gene: -
J gene: TRBJ1-3
clone size: -
CDR3 DNA: TGTGCCAGTAGTATAGATCGGGGGGTTCTGGACACCATATATTTT
CDR3 protein: CASSIDRGVLDTIYF

V gene: TRBV28
D gene: TRBD1
J gene: TRBJ1-6
clone size: few
CDR3 DNA: TGTGCCAGCAGTGGGGACAGGGGTGCACCCCTCCACTTT
CDR3 protein: CASSGDRGAPLHF

V gene: TRBV7-2
D gene: TRBD1
J gene: TRBJ2-5
clone size: -
CDR3 DNA: TGTGCCAGCAGCTTACCTATCCACCCTCCGGGACAGGGGGAGACCCAGTACTTC
CDR3 protein: CASSLPIHPPGQGETQYF

V gene: TRBV5-6
D gene: -
J gene: TRBJ2-3
clone size: -
CDR3 DNA: TGTGCCAGCAGCTTGCTCGGGCCCACAGATACGCAGTATTTT
CDR3 protein: CASSLLGPTDTQYF

V gene: TRBV29-1
D gene: TRBD1
J gene: TRBJ2-5
clone size: -
CDR3 DNA: TGCAGCGTTTTCGGGACAGGGGAAGAGACCCAGTACTTC
CDR3 protein: CSVFGTGEETQYF

V gene: TRBV11-1
D gene: -
J gene: TRBJ2-7
clone size: -
CDR3 DNA: TGTGCCAGCAGCTCCTTGTCCTACGAGCAGTACTTC
CDR3 protein: CASSSLSYEQYF

V gene: TRBV6-4
D gene: -
J gene: TRBJ2-4
clone size: -
CDR3 DNA: TGTGCCAGCAGCCCGACAGGCACGGACATTCAGTACTTC
CDR3 protein: CASSPTGTDIQYF

V gene: TRBV12-2
D gene: -
J gene: TRBJ1-2
clone size: -
CDR3 DNA: TGTGCAAGTCGCTTAGAACAGGGGGGATACGGCTACACCTTC
CDR3 protein: CASRLEQGGYGYTF

V gene: TRBV6-2/TRBV6-3
D gene: TRBD1
J gene: TRBJ1-1
clone size: -
CDR3 DNA: TGTGCCAGCAGTTACTTTGCAGGGGGCGGCGAGGCTTTCTTT
CDR3 protein: CASSYFAGGGEAFF

V gene: TRBV6-6
D gene: TRBD1
J gene: TRBJ1-6
clone size: -
CDR3 DNA: TGTGCCAGCAGTCGGGACAGCTCCTATAATTCACCCCTCCACTTT
CDR3 protein: CASSRDSSYNSPLHF

V gene: TRBV5-4
D gene: -
J gene: TRBJ1-2
clone size: -
CDR3 DNA: TGTGCCAGCAGCTTCCAAGGGGCGAATGGCTACACCTTC
CDR3 protein: CASSFQGANGYTF